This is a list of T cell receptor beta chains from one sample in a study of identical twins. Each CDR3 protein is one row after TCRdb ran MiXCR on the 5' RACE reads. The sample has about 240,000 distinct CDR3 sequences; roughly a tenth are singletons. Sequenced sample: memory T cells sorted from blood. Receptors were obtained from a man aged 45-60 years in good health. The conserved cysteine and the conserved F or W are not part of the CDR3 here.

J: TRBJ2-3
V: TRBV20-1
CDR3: SARYFGRAGDTQY

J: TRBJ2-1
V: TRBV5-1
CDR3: ASSAELAGAGNEQF

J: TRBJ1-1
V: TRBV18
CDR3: ASKNDGNTEAF

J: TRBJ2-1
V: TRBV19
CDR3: ASSISVRSYNEQF

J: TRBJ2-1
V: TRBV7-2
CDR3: ASSLASYNEQF

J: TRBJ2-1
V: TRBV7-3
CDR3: ASSPTRTGGLNEQF

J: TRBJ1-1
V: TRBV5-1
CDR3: ASSFRQIGSEAF

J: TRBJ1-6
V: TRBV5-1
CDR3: ASSLAQSSYNSPLH

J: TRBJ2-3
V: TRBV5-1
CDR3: ASSPGGTLSTDTQY

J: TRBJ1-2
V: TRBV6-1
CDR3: ASGAEGYANYGYT

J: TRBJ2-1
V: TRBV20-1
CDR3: SAGVLNEQF

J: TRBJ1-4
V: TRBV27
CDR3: ASSPWDAGGEKLF

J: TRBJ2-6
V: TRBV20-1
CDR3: SAYNSGANVLT

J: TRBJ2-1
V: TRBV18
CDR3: ASSLQAGPSGNYNEQF

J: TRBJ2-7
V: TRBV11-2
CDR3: ASSLDHPQPSYEQY